Below are 24 T cell receptor beta chains sequenced from a single sample in a study of cytomegalovirus exposure and HLA in healthy donors. Vbeta (60) and Jbeta (13) primers were used in the PCR. Here immunoSEQ multiplex PCR was the method, and the copy in TCRdb shows in-frame clones only, minus some. Among under 150,000 clones listed, about three quarters were seen once. The specimen sequenced was PBMCs. Receptors were obtained from a man between 40 and 49 years old in good health and CMV-seropositive.

The chain recombines TRBV30 with TRBJ1-6; no definite D call. The CDR3 loop spans 13 amino acids. Trimming shortened V by 3 bases and J by 7 bases, and 10 bases separated the two germline ends. CDR1 and CDR2 from the germline V gene are GTSNPN and SVGIG (reference sequence). The CDR3: CAWRARPNSPLHF. CDR3 DNA sequence: TGTGCCTGGAGAGCCAGGCCCAATTCACCCCTCCACTTT.

The genes are TRBV5-1 and TRBJ2-2; TRBD2 aligns across 7 bases. V lost 0 bases to trimming and J lost 5 bases; unmatched junction nucleotides: 10. CDR3 length: 17 amino acids. Germline CDR1 reads SGHRS; CDR2 reads YFSETQ. The CDR3, as DNA: TGCGCCAGCAGCTTGGGGCTTCTGGCGGGAGCAACCGGGGAGCTGTTTTTT. This gives the protein CASSLGLLAGATGELFF.

J is TRBJ2-5 and V is TRBV7-6, with D possibly matching TRBD2 (6 bases). CDR1 is SGHVS and CDR2 is FNYEAQ in the germline V gene. Trimming removed 3 bases from V and 8 bases from J, with 19 bases in between. The CDR3 is 15 residues long. The CDR3 here is CASSFPRRASETQYF. The CDR3 DNA sequence: TGTGCCAGCAGCTTTCCGAGGAGGGCCTCGGAAACCCAGTACTTC.

The chain couples TRBV29-1 to TRBJ1-2; 7 bases align to TRBD1. This CDR3 has 13 amino acids. Germline lookup yields CDR1 SQVTM and CDR2 ANQGSEA. V was clipped by 2 bases and J by 3 bases; unmatched bases: 3. Here the CDR3 reads CSVESDRDYGYTF. The CDR3 nucleotides read TGCAGCGTTGAATCAGACAGGGACTATGGCTACACCTTC.

This clone was detected many times. J is TRBJ1-4 and V is TRBV6-1; D ambiguous. The V end lost 2 bases, the J end lost 4 bases, and 11 bases lay between the germline ends. Germline assignment: CDR1 MNHNS and CDR2 SASEGT. The CDR3 loop spans 15 amino acids. In DNA, the CDR3 is TGTGCCAGCAGTGAATACCAGGCCTATAATGAAAAACTGTTTTTT. It encodes CASSEYQAYNEKLFF.

The chain recombines TRBV11-2 with TRBJ2-1; 12 bases agree with TRBD2. CDR3 length equals 15 residues. The germline V gene has CDR1 SGHAT and CDR2 FQNNGV. V lost 4 bases and J lost 8; bases outside the gene matches: 6. The CDR3 region has the DNA TGTGCCAGCAGCTCGACTAGCGGGAGTGCAGATGAGCAGTTCTTC. Amino acid sequence: CASSSTSGSADEQFF.

This chain uses TRBV5-5 with TRBJ2-3; TRBD2 agrees at 8 bases. This CDR3 has 16 amino acids. Germline V lookup: CDR1 SGHKS, CDR2 YYEKEE (reference sequence). The V and J ends lost 4 bases and 2 bases, in that order; junction bases with no gene match: 9. The DNA of the CDR3 is TGTGCCAGCAGCCCAGTAGCGGGAATCAACACAGATACGCAGTATTTT. Its protein is CASSPVAGINTDTQYF. Filled out from reference TRBV5-5 and TRBJ2-3, the complete variable domain reads DAGVTQSPTHLIKTRGQQVTLRCSPISGHKSVSWYQQVLGQGPQFIFQYYEKEERGRGNFPDRFSARQFPNYSSELNVNALLLGDSALYLCASSPVAGINTDTQYFGPGTRLTVL.

The chain carries TRBV6-1 and TRBJ2-7; 8 bases agree with TRBD1. The V segment lost 6 bases and the J segment 6 bases; nucleotides outside the gene matches: 10. CDR3 length: 14 amino acids. Germline CDR1 and CDR2: MNHNS and SASEGT. CDR3 sequence: CASSPGQGRTEQYF. The CDR3 bases are TGTGCCAGCAGCCCTGGACAGGGAAGGACCGAGCAGTACTTC.

This clone has more than one count but fewer than ten. The chain joins TRBV5-1 to TRBJ2-1; TRBD1 matches at 9 bases. J was trimmed by 12 bases and V by 4 bases; bases with no gene match: 8. In germline, CDR1 is SGHRS, CDR2 YFSETQ. The length of the CDR3 is 13 residues. The CDR3 region is CASSPLTGGGQFF. The CDR3 DNA reads TGCGCCAGCAGCCCCTTAACAGGGGGCGGGCAGTTCTTC.

Only a few counts were recorded for this clone. The gene calls are TRBV29-1 and TRBJ2-3, with D possibly being TRBD2 (6 bases). Trimming pared 6 bases from V and 5 bases from J, leaving 15 bases between. The CDR3 is 13 residues long. Germline V gene sequence: CDR1 SQVTM, CDR2 ANQGSEA. The CDR3 DNA reads as TGCAGCGTCACCGACGGGAGAATAGATACGCAGTATTTT. Translated, it gives CSVTDGRIDTQYF.

This chain uses TRBV29-1 with TRBJ1-1; the D is unclear. The V end lost 4 bases, the J end lost 1 base, and 16 bases lay between the germline ends. Germline V gives CDR1 SQVTM, CDR2 ANQGSEA. This CDR3 region has 15 residues. The CDR3 DNA sequence: TGCAGCGTTGCCCCTGGGCCCCCAGGGAACACTGAAGCTTTCTTT. Amino acids: CSVAPGPPGNTEAFF.

This clone was recorded once. The chain couples TRBV5-1 to TRBJ2-7, with 7 bases identical to TRBD1. Germline CDR1 reads SGHRS; CDR2 reads YFSETQ. V shed 2 bases and J 6 bases; nucleotides not matched to a gene: 8. This CDR3 has 14 residues. This CDR3 reads CASSFTGAQGEQYF. The CDR3, as DNA: TGCGCCAGCAGCTTCACAGGGGCTCAGGGCGAGCAGTACTTC.

The genes are TRBV6-5 and TRBJ1-2; 7 bases match TRBD1. Trimming at V came to 6 bases and at J to 4 bases, leaving 5 bases not matched to a gene. The CDR3 totals 13 residues. Germline V gene lookup returns CDR1 MNHEY and CDR2 SVGAGI. CDR3 coding DNA: TGTGCCAGCAGACGACAGGGCTTCTATGGCTACACCTTC. It translates to CASRRQGFYGYTF.

This clone was found a few times. The chain couples TRBV6-5 to TRBJ2-7, with 9 bases that match TRBD1. CDR3 length: 15 residues. Germline CDR1 reads MNHEY; CDR2 reads SVGAGI. V lost 10 bases and J lost 0; bases outside the gene matches: 10. The CDR3 loop reads CAIRGTGPSSYEQYF. The CDR3 DNA sequence: TGTGCCATCAGGGGGACAGGGCCGAGCTCCTACGAGCAGTACTTC.

This clone was seen a few times. The gene calls are TRBV7-2 and TRBJ1-2; TRBD1 matches at 8 bases. This CDR3 has 14 amino acids. The trim removed 2 bases at V and 7 bases at J, leaving 6 bases unmatched. CDR1 is SGHTA and CDR2 is FQGNSA in the germline V gene. The DNA for the CDR3 is TGTGCCAGCAGCTTAAATGGACAGGGAGCTGGCTACACCTTC. Its translation: CASSLNGQGAGYTF.

This clone has just a few counts. The chain is built from TRBV30 and TRBJ2-3; 7 nucleotides agree with TRBD1. Germline V gene sequence: CDR1 GTSNPN, CDR2 SVGIG (reference sequence). V gave up 4 bases and J gave up 0 bases; unmatched junction bases: 1. This CDR3 has 13 amino acids. For the CDR3, the DNA is TGTGCCTGGAACAGGGGAAGCACAGATACGCAGTATTTT. This codes for CAWNRGSTDTQYF.

Here the CDR3 reads CASRSSFGGGETQYF. The CDR3 nucleotides are TGTGCCAGCAGGTCTAGCTTTGGAGGAGGAGAGACCCAGTACTTC. The J gene is TRBJ2-5, the V gene TRBV5-4, with D possibly matching TRBD2 (5 bases). The germline V gene has CDR1 SGHNT and CDR2 YYREEE (reference sequence). This CDR3 has 15 residues. Trimming removed 5 bases from V and 4 bases from J, with 18 bases in between. The full variable domain, rest sourced from reference TRBV5-4 and TRBJ2-5, is ETGVTQSPTHLIKTRGQQVTLRCSSQSGHNTVSWYQQALGQGPQFIFQYYREEENGRGNFPPRFSGLQFPNYSSELNVNALELDDSALYLCASRSSFGGGETQYFGPGTRLLVL.

V and J are TRBV2 and TRBJ1-5; D is unclear. This CDR3 contains 14 residues. Looked up from germline, CDR1 is SNHLY and CDR2 is FYNNEI. Trimming pared 5 bases from V and 4 bases from J, leaving 12 bases between. The CDR3, as DNA: TGTGCCAGCAGTTTCGGGGATCGTAATCAGCCCCAGCATTTT. Translated, it gives CASSFGDRNQPQHF.

The rearrangement joins TRBV5-6 to TRBJ2-3; maybe TRBD2 (6 bases). Germline V gives CDR1 SGHDT, CDR2 YYEEEE. The V gene lost 0 bases and the J gene lost 3 bases, with 11 bases spanning the gap. The CDR3 spans 15 residues. DNA of the CDR3: TGTGCCAGCAGCTTGGCCGGGGGAGTGACAGATACGCAGTATTTT. Translation gives CASSLAGGVTDTQYF.

This clone was counted once. The chain employs TRBV19 and TRBJ1-2, with D possibly matching TRBD1 (6 bases). This CDR3 is 17 amino acids long. In germline, CDR1 is LNHDA, CDR2 SQIVND (reference sequence). Deletions cut 1 base from V and 0 bases from J, with 15 bases between. The CDR3 bases are TGTGCCAGTAGTATAGGAGTTGGGACAAGTTCTAACTATGGCTACACCTTC. This encodes CASSIGVGTSSNYGYTF.

The DNA for the CDR3 is TGTGCCAGCAGCAAGGGGCAAGTGAACACTGAAGCTTTCTTT. Its translation is CASSKGQVNTEAFF. V gene TRBV11-2 combines with J gene TRBJ1-1; maybe TRBD1 (5 bases). V gave up 5 bases and J gave up 0 bases, with 10 bases separating them. Germline V gene lookup returns CDR1 SGHAT and CDR2 FQNNGV. The CDR3 sequence is 14 residues long.

The chain links TRBV30 to TRBJ1-4, with 7 bases fitting TRBD1. CDR1 is GTSNPN and CDR2 is SVGIG in the germline V gene (reference sequence). The CDR3 sequence is 14 residues long. The trim removed 0 bases at V and 4 bases at J, leaving 2 bases unmatched. CDR3: CAWSVGQLNEKLFF. CDR3 bases: TGTGCCTGGAGTGTGGGACAGCTTAATGAAAAACTGTTTTTT.

The chain uses TRBV5-1 and TRBJ2-1, with a possible D match to TRBD2 (5 bases). V lost 4 bases, J lost 0 bases, and 11 bases lay in between. The CDR3 loop spans 15 amino acids. Germline V gives CDR1 SGHRS, CDR2 YFSETQ. The chain's CDR3 is CASSISVPSYNEQFF. CDR3 coding DNA: TGCGCCAGCAGCATTAGCGTTCCCTCCTACAATGAGCAGTTCTTC.

The chain carries TRBV6-6 and TRBJ2-3, with D tentatively TRBD1 (6 bases). The CDR3 contains 15 residues. V lost 0 bases and J 3 bases, leaving 10 bases between the germline ends. Per germline, CDR1 MNHNY and CDR2 SVGAGI (reference sequence). In DNA form, the CDR3 reads TGTGCCAGCAGTTACTCTAGTAGGGGGACAGATACGCAGTATTTT. Its translation is CASSYSSRGTDTQYF.